This TCR beta chain was sequenced during a study of blood T cell repertoires in COVID-19. About the research overall: From T cells, B-cell-depleted T cells, or PBMCs came the material, which was cDNA or gDNA.

One Seattle source followed patients from active infection through their disease course. The CDR3 is made up of 14 amino acids. Germline V gene data show CDR1 as SGHRS and CDR2 as YFSETQ. V lost 6 bases, J lost 3 bases, and 6 bases stayed unmatched. The assay was immunoSEQ multiplex PCR, and TCRdb's table has in-frame clones only and misses some. The data show some 300,000 clones, 80% to 90% seen once. The J gene is TRBJ2-1, the V gene TRBV5-1, with 7 bases lining up with TRBD1. This clonotype was obtained from a woman in her seventies with COVID-19, enrolled during active disease. The sequenced sample was peripheral blood. Here the CDR3 reads CASTMGQSYNEQFF. CDR3 sequence (DNA): TGCGCCAGCACGATGGGACAGAGCTACAATGAGCAGTTCTTC. Looking up the rest from reference TRBV5-1 and TRBJ2-1 gives the full variable domain: KAGVTQTPRYLIKTRGQQVTLSCSPISGHRSVSWYQQTPGQGLQFLFEYFSETQRNKGNFPGRFSGRQFSNSRSEMNVSTLELGDSALYLCASTMGQSYNEQFFGPGTRLTVL.